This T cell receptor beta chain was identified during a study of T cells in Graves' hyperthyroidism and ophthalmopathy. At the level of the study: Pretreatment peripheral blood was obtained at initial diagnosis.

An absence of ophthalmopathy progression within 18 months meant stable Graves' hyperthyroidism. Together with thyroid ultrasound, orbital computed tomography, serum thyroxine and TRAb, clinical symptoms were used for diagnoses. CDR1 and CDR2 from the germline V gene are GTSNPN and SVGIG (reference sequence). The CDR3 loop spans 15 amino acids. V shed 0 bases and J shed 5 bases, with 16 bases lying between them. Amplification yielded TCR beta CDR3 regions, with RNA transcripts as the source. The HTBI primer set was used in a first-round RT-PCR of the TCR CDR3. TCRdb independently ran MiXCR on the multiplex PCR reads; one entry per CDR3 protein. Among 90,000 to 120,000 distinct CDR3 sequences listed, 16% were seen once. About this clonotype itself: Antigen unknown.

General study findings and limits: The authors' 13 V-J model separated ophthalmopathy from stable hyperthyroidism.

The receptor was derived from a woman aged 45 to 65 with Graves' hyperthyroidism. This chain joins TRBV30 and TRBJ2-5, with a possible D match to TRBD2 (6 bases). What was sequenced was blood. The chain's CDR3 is CAWSVSTRAGETQYF. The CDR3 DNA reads TGTGCCTGGAGTGTATCGACCCGGGCGGGGGAGACCCAGTACTTC. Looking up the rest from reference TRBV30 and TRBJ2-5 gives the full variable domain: SQTIHQWPATLVQPVGSPLSLECTVEGTSNPNLYWYRQAAGRGLQLLFYSVGIGQISSEVPQNLSASRPQDRQFILSSKKLLLSDSGFYLCAWSVSTRAGETQYFGPGTRLLVL.